This TCR beta chain was observed in a study of CD8+CD57+ T cells in acquired aplastic anemia. Study-wide context: Mean yield of DNA from sorted CD4+ and CD8+ cells was approximately 3 ug. Roughly 10.8 million reads were obtained on average for healthy donor CD4+ cells.

Study-level points and caveats: Found in both controls and patients were about 30 CD8+ CDR3 sequences. Patients showed no significant difference from controls in CD8+ Simpson's diversity.

The CDR3 consists of 12 residues. Germline V lookup: CDR1 MNHEY, CDR2 SMNVEV (reference sequence). V dropped 6 bases and J dropped 7 bases, with 12 bases sitting between them. This clonotype came up many times. Its target is not known. According to the study, genomic DNA was the template for TCR beta VDJ and CDR3 profiling. TCRdb analysed the reads with MiXCR anew, one entry per CDR3 protein. Here the sample spans 62,000 or so distinct CDR3 sequences, around half being singletons. The TCR sequence derives from a human donor in good health, serving as a control. The source material was sorted CD4+, CD8+, or CD8+CD57+ T cells (not recorded which) from PBMCs. The rearrangement links TRBV27 to TRBJ2-5, with D maybe TRBD2 (5 bases). CDR3 sequence (DNA): TGTGCCAGCAGGGACTCGGCGCGGACCCAGTACTTC. Amino acids: CASRDSARTQYF.